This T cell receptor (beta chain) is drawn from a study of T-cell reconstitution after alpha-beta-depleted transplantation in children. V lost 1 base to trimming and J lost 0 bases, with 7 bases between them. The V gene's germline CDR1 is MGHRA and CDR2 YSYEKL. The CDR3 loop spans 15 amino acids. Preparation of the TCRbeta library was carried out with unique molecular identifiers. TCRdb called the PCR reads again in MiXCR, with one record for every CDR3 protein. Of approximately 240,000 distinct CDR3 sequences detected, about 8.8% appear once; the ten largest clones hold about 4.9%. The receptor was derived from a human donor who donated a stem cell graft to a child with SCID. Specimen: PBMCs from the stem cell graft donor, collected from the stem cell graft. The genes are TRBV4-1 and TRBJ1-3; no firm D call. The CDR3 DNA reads TGCGCCAGCAGCCAAGCCAGCGTCTCTGGAAACACCATATATTTT. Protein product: CASSQASVSGNTIYF.